This TCR beta chain originates from a study of cytomegalovirus exposure and HLA in healthy donors. Points from the study as a whole: Reports showed the classifier diagnosing cytomegalovirus status with high specificity and sensitivity. Reportedly, TCR beta sequences accurately predicted HLA-A and HLA-B alleles in most subjects. Presence/absence results assume similar sequencing depth per donor, which may not hold.

Use of 60 Vbeta and 13 Jbeta primers characterized the PCR. The data were produced by immunoSEQ multiplex PCR, yet TCRdb's version contains in-frame clones alone and is incomplete. The sample lists fewer than 200,000 clones, 80% occurring once. These donors, healthy bone marrow donors, were studied. CDR3 length: 13 residues. V shed 4 bases and J 11 bases; nucleotides not matched to a gene: 9. Germline CDR1 is GTSNPN and CDR2 is SVGIG (reference sequence). As regards this clone: As yet, its antigen is unknown.

Sequencing was carried out using PBMCs. The sequence was obtained from a woman in her forties or fifties in good health and CMV-seronegative. The genes are TRBV30 and TRBJ1-2, with 11 positions matching TRBD1. The CDR3 DNA sequence: TGTGCCTGGACGCACGGGACAGGGGGAACTTACACCTTC. Amino acids: CAWTHGTGGTYTF.